This TCR beta chain comes out of a study of T cell repertoires in cytomegalovirus infection. Each CDR3 protein is one row after TCRdb ran MiXCR on the reads. The data show 350,000 to 550,000 distinct CDR3 sequences, 30% to 40% seen once. The V and J ends lost 5 bases and 5 bases respectively, with 12 bases between them. The CDR3 length is 13 residues. Germline CDR1 reads SNHLY; CDR2 reads FYNNEI. The TCR originated in a human donor in good health (CMV status not recorded). Some clones in this sample may be carry-over from other donors' samples. Sequencing was performed on PBMCs. The V and J genes are TRBV2 and TRBJ1-2; D call uncertain. The CDR3 loop reads CASSLFEAYGYTF. CDR3 coding DNA: TGTGCCAGCAGTCTCTTTGAAGCTTATGGCTACACCTTC.